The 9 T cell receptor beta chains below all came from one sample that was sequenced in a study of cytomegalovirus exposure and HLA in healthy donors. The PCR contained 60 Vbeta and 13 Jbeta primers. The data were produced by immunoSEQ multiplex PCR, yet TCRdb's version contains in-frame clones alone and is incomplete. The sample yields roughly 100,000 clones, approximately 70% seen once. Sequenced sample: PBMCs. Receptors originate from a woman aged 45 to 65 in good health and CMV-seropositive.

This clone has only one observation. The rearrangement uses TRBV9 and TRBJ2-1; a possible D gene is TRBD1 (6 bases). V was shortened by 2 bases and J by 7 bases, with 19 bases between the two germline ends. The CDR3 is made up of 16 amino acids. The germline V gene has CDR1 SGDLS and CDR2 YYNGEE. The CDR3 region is CASSVSHQGGYNEQFF. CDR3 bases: TGTGCCAGCAGCGTTTCTCATCAAGGGGGATATAATGAGCAGTTCTTC.

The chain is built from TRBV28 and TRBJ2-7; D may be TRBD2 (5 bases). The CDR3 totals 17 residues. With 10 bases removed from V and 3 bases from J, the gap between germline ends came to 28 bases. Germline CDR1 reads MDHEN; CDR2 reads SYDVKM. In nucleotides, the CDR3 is TGTGCCATCCGAGATGTGGGGAGTGGGTTGAGTGGCTACGAGCAGTACTTC. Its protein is CAIRDVGSGLSGYEQYF.

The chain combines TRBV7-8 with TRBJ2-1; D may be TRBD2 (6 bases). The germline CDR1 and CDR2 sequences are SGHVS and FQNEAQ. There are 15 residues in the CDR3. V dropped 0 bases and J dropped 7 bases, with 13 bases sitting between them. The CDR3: CASSLARDSKNEQFF. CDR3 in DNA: TGTGCCAGCAGCTTAGCCCGGGACTCCAAAAATGAGCAGTTCTTC.

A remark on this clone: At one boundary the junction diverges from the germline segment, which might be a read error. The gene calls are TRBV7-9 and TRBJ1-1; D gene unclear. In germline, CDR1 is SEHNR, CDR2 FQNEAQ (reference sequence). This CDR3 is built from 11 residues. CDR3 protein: CSSNMVTEAFF. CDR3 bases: TGTTCCAGCAACATGGTCACTGAAGCTTTCTTT.

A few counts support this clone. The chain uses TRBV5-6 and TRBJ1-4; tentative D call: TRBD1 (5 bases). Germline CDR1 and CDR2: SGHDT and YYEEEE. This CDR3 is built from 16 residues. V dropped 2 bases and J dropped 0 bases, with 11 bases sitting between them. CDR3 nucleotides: TGTGCCAGCAGCTTTAACAGGCAGACAACTAATGAAAAACTGTTTTTT. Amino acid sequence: CASSFNRQTTNEKLFF.

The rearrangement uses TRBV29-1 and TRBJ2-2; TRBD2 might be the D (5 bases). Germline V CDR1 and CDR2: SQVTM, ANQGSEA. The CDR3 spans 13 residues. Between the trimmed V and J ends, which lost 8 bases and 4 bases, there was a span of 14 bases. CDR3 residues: CSYSSAGTGELFF. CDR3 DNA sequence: TGCAGCTATTCGTCGGCGGGCACCGGGGAGCTGTTTTTT.

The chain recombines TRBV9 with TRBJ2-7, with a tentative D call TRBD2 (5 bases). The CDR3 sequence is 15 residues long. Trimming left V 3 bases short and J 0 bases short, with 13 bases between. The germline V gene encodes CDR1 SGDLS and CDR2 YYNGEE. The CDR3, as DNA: TGTGCCAGCAGCGCCCAACCAACTAGCTCCTACGAGCAGTACTTC. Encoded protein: CASSAQPTSSYEQYF.

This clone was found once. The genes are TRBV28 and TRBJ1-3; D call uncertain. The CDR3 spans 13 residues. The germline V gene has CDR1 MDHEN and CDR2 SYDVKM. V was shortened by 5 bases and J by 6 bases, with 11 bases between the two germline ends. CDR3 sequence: CASSPQASNTIYF. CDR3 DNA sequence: TGTGCCAGCAGTCCGCAGGCGTCAAACACCATATATTTT.

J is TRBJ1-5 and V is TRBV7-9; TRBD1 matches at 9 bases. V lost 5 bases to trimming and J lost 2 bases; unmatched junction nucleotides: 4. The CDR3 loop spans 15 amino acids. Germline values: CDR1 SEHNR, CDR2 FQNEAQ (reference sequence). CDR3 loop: CASSARQGGNQPQHF. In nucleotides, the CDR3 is TGTGCCAGCAGCGCCCGACAGGGGGGCAATCAGCCCCAGCATTTT.